This T cell receptor beta chain was found in a study of CD8 T cells in ankylosing spondylitis. Study observations and caveats: Characteristic, it appeared, of ankylosing spondylitis blood was a TCR beta motif of roughly eight highly homologous variants.

V was trimmed by 6 bases and J by 0 bases, leaving 15 bases between them. CDR3 size: 16 residues. Per the germline V gene, CDR1 is SGHTA and CDR2 is FQGNSA. TCRdb used MiXCR to reprocess the 5' RACE reads, holding one entry per CDR3 protein. The data contain roughly 700,000 distinct CDR3 sequences, around 20% of them singletons. This clonotype was seen a handful of times. Its matching antigen is unknown. This sequence originates from a male donor with ankylosing spondylitis. J is TRBJ2-1 and V is TRBV7-2; tentative D call: TRBD1 (5 bases). Specimen: blood, either unsorted or a sorted T cell fraction (not recorded which). The CDR3 here is CASRSGHLSSYNEQFF. CDR3 in DNA: TGTGCCAGCAGATCAGGACACCTGAGCTCCTACAATGAGCAGTTCTTC.